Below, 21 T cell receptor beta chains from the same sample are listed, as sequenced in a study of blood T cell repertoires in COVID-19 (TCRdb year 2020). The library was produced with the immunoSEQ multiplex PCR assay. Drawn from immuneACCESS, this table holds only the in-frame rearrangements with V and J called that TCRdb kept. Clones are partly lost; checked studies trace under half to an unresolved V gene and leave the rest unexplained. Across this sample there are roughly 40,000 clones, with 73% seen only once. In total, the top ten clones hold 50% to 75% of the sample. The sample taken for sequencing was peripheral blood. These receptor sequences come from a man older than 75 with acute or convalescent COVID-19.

Written as DNA, the CDR3 is TGTGCCAGCAGCCCCCGGACAGGCTCTGGAAACACCATATATTTT. Translated, it gives CASSPRTGSGNTIYF. The J gene is TRBJ1-3, the V gene TRBV11-2, with 7 nucleotides matching TRBD1. In germline, CDR1 is SGHAT, CDR2 FQNNGV. This CDR3 comprises 15 residues. V gave up 5 bases and J gave up 0 bases; unmatched junction bases: 4.

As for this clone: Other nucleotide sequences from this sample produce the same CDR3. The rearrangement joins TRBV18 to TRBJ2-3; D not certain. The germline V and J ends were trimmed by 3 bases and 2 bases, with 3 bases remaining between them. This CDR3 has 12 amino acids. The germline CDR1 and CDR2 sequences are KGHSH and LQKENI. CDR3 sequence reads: CASSPSTDTQYF. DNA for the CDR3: TGTGCCAGCTCACCCTCCACAGATACGCAGTATTTT.

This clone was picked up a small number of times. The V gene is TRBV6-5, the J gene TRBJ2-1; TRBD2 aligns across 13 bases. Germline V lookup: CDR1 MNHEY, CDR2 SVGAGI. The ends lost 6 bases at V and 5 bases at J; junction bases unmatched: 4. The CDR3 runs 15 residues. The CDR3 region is CASSSGTSGNNEQFF. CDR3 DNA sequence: TGTGCCAGCAGCTCCGGGACTAGCGGGAACAATGAGCAGTTCTTC.

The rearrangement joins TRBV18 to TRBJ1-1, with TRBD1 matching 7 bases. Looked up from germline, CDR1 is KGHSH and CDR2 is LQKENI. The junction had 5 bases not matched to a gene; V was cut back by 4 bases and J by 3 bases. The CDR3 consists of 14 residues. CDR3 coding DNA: TGTGCCAGCTCACTGACAGGGAAGGACACTGAAGCTTTCTTT. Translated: CASSLTGKDTEAFF.

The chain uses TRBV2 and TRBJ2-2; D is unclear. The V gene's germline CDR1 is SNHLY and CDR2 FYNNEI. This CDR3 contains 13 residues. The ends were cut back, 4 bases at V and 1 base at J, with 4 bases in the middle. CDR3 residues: CASSGQNTGELFF. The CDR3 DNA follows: TGTGCCAGCAGTGGACAGAACACCGGGGAGCTGTTTTTT.

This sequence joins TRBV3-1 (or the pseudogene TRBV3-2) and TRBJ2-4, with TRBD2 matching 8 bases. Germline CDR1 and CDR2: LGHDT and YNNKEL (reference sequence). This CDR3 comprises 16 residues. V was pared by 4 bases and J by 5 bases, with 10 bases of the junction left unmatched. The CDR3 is CASSPRAGGGENIQYF. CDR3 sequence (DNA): TGTGCCAGCAGCCCTCGGGCGGGAGGAGGGGAAAACATTCAGTACTTC.

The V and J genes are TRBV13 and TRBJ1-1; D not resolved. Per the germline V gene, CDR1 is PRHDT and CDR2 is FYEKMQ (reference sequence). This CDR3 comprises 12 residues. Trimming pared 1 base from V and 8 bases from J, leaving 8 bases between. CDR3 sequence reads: CASSLVAREAFF. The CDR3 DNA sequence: TGTGCCAGCAGCTTAGTAGCTCGAGAAGCTTTCTTT.

In DNA, the CDR3 is TGTGCCAGCAGTGAAGGGCGGAGCTCCTACAATGAGCAGTTCTTC. This translates into CASSEGRSSYNEQFF. The gene calls are TRBV6-1 and TRBJ2-1; D is undetermined. V was pared by 1 base and J by 0 bases, with 7 bases between. The CDR3 extends over 15 amino acids. Per the germline V gene, CDR1 is MNHNS and CDR2 is SASEGT.

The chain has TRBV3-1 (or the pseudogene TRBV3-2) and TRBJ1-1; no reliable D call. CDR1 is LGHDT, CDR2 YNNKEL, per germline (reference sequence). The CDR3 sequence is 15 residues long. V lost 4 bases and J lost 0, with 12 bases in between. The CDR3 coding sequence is TGTGCCAGCAGCCGGTTTCGGAGCTTGAACACTGAAGCTTTCTTT. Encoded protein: CASSRFRSLNTEAFF.

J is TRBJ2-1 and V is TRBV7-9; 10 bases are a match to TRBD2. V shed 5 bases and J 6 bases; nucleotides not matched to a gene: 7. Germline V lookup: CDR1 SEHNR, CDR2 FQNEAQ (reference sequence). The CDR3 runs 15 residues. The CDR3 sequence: CASSPASGGRNEQFF. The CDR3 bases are TGTGCCAGCAGCCCAGCTAGCGGGGGACGCAATGAGCAGTTCTTC.

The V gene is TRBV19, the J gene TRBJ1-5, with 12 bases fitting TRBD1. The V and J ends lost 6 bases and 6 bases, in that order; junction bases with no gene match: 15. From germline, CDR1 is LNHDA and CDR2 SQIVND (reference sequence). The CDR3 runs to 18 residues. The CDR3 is CASSLKPPGQGAAQPQHF. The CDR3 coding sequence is TGTGCCAGTAGCCTAAAGCCTCCGGGACAGGGGGCGGCTCAGCCCCAGCATTTT. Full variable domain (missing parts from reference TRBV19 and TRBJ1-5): DGGITQSPKYLFRKEGQNVTLSCEQNLNHDAMYWYRQDPGQGLRLIYYSQIVNDFQKGDIAEGYSVSREKKESFPLTVTSAQKNPTAFYLCASSLKPPGQGAAQPQHFGDGTRLSIL.

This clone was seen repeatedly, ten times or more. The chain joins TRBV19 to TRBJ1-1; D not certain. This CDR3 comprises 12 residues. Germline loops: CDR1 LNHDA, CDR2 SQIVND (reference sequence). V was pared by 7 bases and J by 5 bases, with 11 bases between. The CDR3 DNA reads TGTGCCAGTACCGGACGGACTACTGAAGCTTTCTTT. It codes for CASTGRTTEAFF. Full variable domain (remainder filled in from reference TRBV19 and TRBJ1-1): DGGITQSPKYLFRKEGQNVTLSCEQNLNHDAMYWYRQDPGQGLRLIYYSQIVNDFQKGDIAEGYSVSREKKESFPLTVTSAQKNPTAFYLCASTGRTTEAFFGQGTRLTVV.

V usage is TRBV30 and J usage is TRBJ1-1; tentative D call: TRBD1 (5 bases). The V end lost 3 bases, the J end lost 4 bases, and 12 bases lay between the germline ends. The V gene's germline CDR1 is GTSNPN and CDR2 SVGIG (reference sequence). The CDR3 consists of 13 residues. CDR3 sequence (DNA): TGTGCCTGGAGCACGGGGGGGGGCACTGAAGCTTTCTTT. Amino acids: CAWSTGGGTEAFF.

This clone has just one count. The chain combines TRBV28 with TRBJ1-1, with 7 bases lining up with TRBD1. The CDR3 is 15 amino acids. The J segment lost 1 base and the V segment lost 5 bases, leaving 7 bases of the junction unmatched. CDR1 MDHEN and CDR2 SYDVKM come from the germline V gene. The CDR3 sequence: CASSLPRQGNTEAFF. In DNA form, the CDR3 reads TGTGCCAGCAGTCTTCCAAGACAGGGGAACACTGAAGCTTTCTTT.

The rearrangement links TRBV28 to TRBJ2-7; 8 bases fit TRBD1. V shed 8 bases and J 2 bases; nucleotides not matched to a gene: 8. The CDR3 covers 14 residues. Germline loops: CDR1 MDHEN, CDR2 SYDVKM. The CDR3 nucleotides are TGTGCCAGCCTTCCGGCAGGGGGCCCCTACGAGCAGTACTTC. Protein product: CASLPAGGPYEQYF. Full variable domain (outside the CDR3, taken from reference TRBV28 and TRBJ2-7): DVKVTQSSRYLVKRTGEKVFLECVQDMDHENMFWYRQDPGLGLRLIYFSYDVKMKEKGDIPEGYSVSREKKERFSLILESASTNQTSMYLCASLPAGGPYEQYFGPGTRLTVT.

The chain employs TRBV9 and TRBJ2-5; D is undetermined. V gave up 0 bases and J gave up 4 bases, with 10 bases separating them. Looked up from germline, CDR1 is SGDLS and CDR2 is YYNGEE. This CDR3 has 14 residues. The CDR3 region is CASSVEAALETQYF. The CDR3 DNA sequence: TGTGCCAGCAGCGTAGAAGCTGCTTTAGAGACCCAGTACTTC.

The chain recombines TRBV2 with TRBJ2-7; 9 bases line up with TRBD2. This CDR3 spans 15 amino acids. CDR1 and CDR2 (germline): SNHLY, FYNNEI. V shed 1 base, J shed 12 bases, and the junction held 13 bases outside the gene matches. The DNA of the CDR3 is TGTGCCAGCAGTGAAGAGGCTAGCGGGGCAAGTCGGGCGTACTTC. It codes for CASSEEASGASRAYF.

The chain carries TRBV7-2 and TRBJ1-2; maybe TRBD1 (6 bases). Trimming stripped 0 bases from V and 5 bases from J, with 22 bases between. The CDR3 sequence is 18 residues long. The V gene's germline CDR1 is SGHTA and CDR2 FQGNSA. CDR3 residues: CASSLAATRQAVGYGYTF. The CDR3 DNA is TGTGCCAGCAGCTTAGCAGCTACTAGACAGGCCGTGGGGTATGGCTACACCTTC.

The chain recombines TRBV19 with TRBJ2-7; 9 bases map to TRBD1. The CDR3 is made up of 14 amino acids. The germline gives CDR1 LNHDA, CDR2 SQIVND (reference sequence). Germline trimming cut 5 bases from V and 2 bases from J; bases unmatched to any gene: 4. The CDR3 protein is CASSSQGATYEQYF. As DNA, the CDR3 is TGTGCCAGTAGTTCACAGGGGGCGACCTACGAGCAGTACTTC.

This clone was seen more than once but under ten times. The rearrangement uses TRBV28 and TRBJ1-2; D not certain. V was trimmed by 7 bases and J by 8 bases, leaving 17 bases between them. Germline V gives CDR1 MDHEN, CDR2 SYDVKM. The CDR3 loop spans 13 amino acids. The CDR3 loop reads CASKEGTQSGYTF. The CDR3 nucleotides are TGTGCCAGCAAGGAGGGAACCCAATCCGGCTACACCTTC.

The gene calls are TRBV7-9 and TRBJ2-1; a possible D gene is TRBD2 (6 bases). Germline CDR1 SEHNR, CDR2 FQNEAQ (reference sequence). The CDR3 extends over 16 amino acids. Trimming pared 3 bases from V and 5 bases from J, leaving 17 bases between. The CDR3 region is CASSFLGGRTNNEQFF. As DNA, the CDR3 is TGTGCCAGCAGCTTTCTTGGGGGGAGAACGAACAATGAGCAGTTCTTC. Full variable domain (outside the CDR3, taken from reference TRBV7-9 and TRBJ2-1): DTGVSQNPRHKITKRGQNVTFRCDPISEHNRLYWYRQTLGQGPEFLTYFQNEAQLEKSRLLSDRFSAERPKGSFSTLEIQRTEQGDSAMYLCASSFLGGRTNNEQFFGPGTRLTVL.